This T cell receptor beta chain came from a study of blood T cell repertoires in COVID-19. Whole-study context: Material from acute and convalescent COVID-19 was sourced from the United States, Italy and Spain.

The CDR3 contains 15 residues. V shed 5 bases, J shed 8 bases, and the junction held 9 bases outside the gene matches. CDR1 is SGHAT and CDR2 is FQNNGV in the germline V gene. Produced via immunoSEQ multiplex PCR; TCRdb's table is partial and in-frame only. The repertoire holds 200,000 to 250,000 clones, with about 87% as singletons. This chain links TRBV11-2 with TRBJ2-1; 10 bases align to TRBD2. This receptor was identified in a woman in her fifties or sixties who had recovered from COVID-19. Material: PBMCs or T cells enriched from blood (not recorded which). The CDR3 nucleotides read TGTGCCAGCAGCCGATTGATAGCGGGAGGCGATGAGCAGTTCTTC. It yields the protein CASSRLIAGGDEQFF.